Shown below are 21 T cell receptor beta chains from a single sample sequenced in a study of OX40 agonist ivuxolimab in advanced cancers. Measured with immunoSEQ multiplex PCR; TCRdb has only the in-frame clones, and not every one. Of tens of thousands of clones listed, over 75% were seen once; the top ten hold roughly 2.1%. This specimen was CD4+ or CD8+ T cells sorted from blood, taken in a trial of the OX40 agonist ivuxolimab. These TCRs come from an adult with an advanced solid tumor such as melanoma, head and neck, liver or kidney cancer.

The chain carries TRBV6-5 and TRBJ2-1, with 12 bases matching TRBD2. V gave up 4 bases and J gave up 0 bases; unmatched junction bases: 1. CDR3 length: 16 amino acids. Germline CDR1 MNHEY, CDR2 SVGAGI. Here the CDR3 DNA reads TGTGCCAGCAGTTCGACTAGCGGGGGCTCCTACAATGAGCAGTTCTTC. This sequence encodes CASSSTSGGSYNEQFF.

This clone was detected only once. V and J are TRBV30 and TRBJ1-5, with 10 bases that match TRBD1. This CDR3 region has 15 residues. Germline trimming cut 2 bases from V and 6 bases from J; bases unmatched to any gene: 7. Looked up from germline, CDR1 is GTSNPN and CDR2 is SVGIG (reference sequence). CDR3 in amino acids: CAWSSGTGESQPQHF. CDR3 sequence (DNA): TGTGCCTGGAGTAGCGGGACAGGGGAAAGTCAGCCCCAGCATTTT.

CDR3 in amino acids: CASRRGDRENTEAFF. CDR3 DNA: TGTGCCAGCAGGCGAGGGGACAGAGAGAACACTGAAGCTTTCTTT. The chain has TRBV5-6 and TRBJ1-1, with 7 nucleotides matching TRBD1. The J segment lost 1 base and the V segment lost 5 bases, leaving 8 bases of the junction unmatched. The V gene's germline CDR1 is SGHDT and CDR2 YYEEEE. The CDR3 sequence is 15 residues long.

This rearrangement joins TRBV4-1 to TRBJ2-7; TRBD2 matches at 13 bases. Trimming cost V 8 bases and J 5 bases; bases outside gene matches: 18. Germline assignment: CDR1 MGHRA and CDR2 YSYEKL. The CDR3 spans 18 residues. The CDR3 coding sequence is TGCGCCAGCGGCCGGCAATTCCTAGGGACTAGCGGGATTAACGAGCAGTACTTC. This gives the protein CASGRQFLGTSGINEQYF.

The chain carries TRBV19 and TRBJ2-1, with 8 bases matching TRBD2. V gave up 5 bases and J gave up 7 bases; unmatched junction bases: 7. This CDR3 has 14 residues. Looked up from germline, CDR1 is LNHDA and CDR2 is SQIVND (reference sequence). The chain's CDR3 is CASSQSGSLNEQFF. The CDR3 DNA sequence: TGTGCCAGTAGTCAAAGCGGGAGTCTGAATGAGCAGTTCTTC. The full variable domain, with the rest looked up from reference TRBV19 and TRBJ2-1, is DGGITQSPKYLFRKEGQNVTLSCEQNLNHDAMYWYRQDPGQGLRLIYYSQIVNDFQKGDIAEGYSVSREKKESFPLTVTSAQKNPTAFYLCASSQSGSLNEQFFGPGTRLTVL.

The chain joins TRBV10-3 to TRBJ2-7, with D maybe TRBD2 (5 bases). V dropped 5 bases and J dropped 4 bases, with 15 bases sitting between them. The CDR3 loop spans 14 amino acids. Germline assignment: CDR1 ENHRY and CDR2 SYGVKD. The CDR3 sequence is CAISTVGGGYEQYF. In DNA form, the CDR3 reads TGTGCCATCAGTACAGTGGGTGGAGGATACGAGCAGTACTTC.

In nucleotides, the CDR3 is TGCGCCAGCAGCTCCACCTCGACTAGCACAGATACGCAGTATTTT. This codes for CASSSTSTSTDTQYF. The chain has TRBV5-1 and TRBJ2-3; no reliable D call. CDR3 length equals 15 residues. Germline values: CDR1 SGHRS, CDR2 YFSETQ. The V and J ends lost 3 bases and 0 bases respectively, with 11 bases between them.

The V gene is TRBV6-1, the J gene TRBJ1-5, with D possibly matching TRBD1 (5 bases). CDR3 size: 13 residues. V was cut by 7 bases and J by 3 bases, with 10 bases left in between. Germline V gene data show CDR1 as MNHNS and CDR2 as SASEGT. CDR3 DNA sequence: TGTGCCAGCACCGGGGGTTCCAATCAGCCCCAGCATTTT. Residues: CASTGGSNQPQHF.

CDR3 region: CAISMGQGALQETQYF. CDR3 in DNA: TGTGCCATCAGTATGGGGCAGGGGGCTCTACAAGAGACCCAGTACTTC. The chain has TRBV10-3 and TRBJ2-5, with 8 bases lining up with TRBD1. The CDR3 totals 16 residues. CDR1 and CDR2 from the germline V gene are ENHRY and SYGVKD. V trimming: 5 bases; J trimming: 2 bases; junction bases outside the gene matches: 10.

The chain joins TRBV10-3 to TRBJ2-2; 13 positions agree with TRBD2. The CDR3 is made up of 16 amino acids. V dropped 8 bases and J dropped 0; count of bases not matched to a gene: 3. In germline, CDR1 is ENHRY, CDR2 SYGVKD. The DNA of the CDR3 is TGTGCCATCGGGGGGACTAGCGGGACGAACACCGGGGAGCTGTTTTTT. Protein sequence: CAIGGTSGTNTGELFF.

The chain couples TRBV29-1 to TRBJ1-1, with 10 nucleotides matching TRBD1. This CDR3 region has 13 residues. The ends lost 4 bases at V and 3 bases at J; junction bases unmatched: 2. Germline V gene sequence: CDR1 SQVTM, CDR2 ANQGSEA. The CDR3 loop is CSVGDRGDTEAFF. DNA for the CDR3: TGCAGCGTTGGGGACAGGGGAGACACTGAAGCTTTCTTT.

In DNA form, the CDR3 reads TGTGCCAGCAGGCTCCGGGACCGCGACACCGGGGAGCTGTTTTTT. It translates to CASRLRDRDTGELFF. The V gene is TRBV6-1, the J gene TRBJ2-2; D may be TRBD1 or TRBD2 (5 bases each). With 6 bases removed from V and 3 bases from J, the gap between germline ends came to 14 bases. CDR1 and CDR2 from the germline V gene are MNHNS and SASEGT. The CDR3 runs 15 residues.

V is TRBV29-1 and J is TRBJ2-5, with 9 bases identical to TRBD1. Germline values: CDR1 SQVTM, CDR2 ANQGSEA. The length of the CDR3 is 15 residues. J was trimmed by 5 bases and V by 4 bases; bases with no gene match: 11. CDR3 loop: CSVGGQGSQAETQYF. DNA of the CDR3: TGCAGCGTTGGCGGACAGGGGTCCCAGGCGGAGACCCAGTACTTC.

The chain joins TRBV15 to TRBJ2-7, with 14 nucleotides matching TRBD2. The germline V gene has CDR1 LNHNV and CDR2 YYDKDF (reference sequence). The CDR3 is made up of 16 amino acids. V lost 2 bases and J lost 3; bases outside the gene matches: 3. The CDR3 sequence: CATSRTGLAGDYEQYF. CDR3 DNA: TGTGCCACCAGCAGAACGGGACTAGCGGGGGACTACGAGCAGTACTTC.

The rearrangement joins TRBV2 to TRBJ2-3; no clear D. The CDR3 contains 13 residues. In germline, CDR1 is SNHLY, CDR2 FYNNEI. Between the trimmed V and J ends, which lost 4 bases and 6 bases, there was a span of 11 bases. The CDR3 region is CASSALPGDTQYF. CDR3 nucleotide sequence: TGTGCCAGCAGTGCTCTCCCTGGGGATACGCAGTATTTT.

The rearrangement joins TRBV6-1 to TRBJ1-2, with D hard to call. CDR3 size: 16 residues. Between the trimmed V and J ends, which lost 2 bases and 4 bases, there was a span of 17 bases. Germline V lookup: CDR1 MNHNS, CDR2 SASEGT. Here the CDR3 reads CASSEPDGSSFYGYTF. Written as DNA, the CDR3 is TGTGCCAGCAGTGAACCGGATGGGTCGAGCTTCTATGGCTACACCTTC.

In this sample, this clone turned up a few times. The gene calls are TRBV19 and TRBJ1-2, with TRBD1 as a possible D gene (6 bases). The V gene's germline CDR1 is LNHDA and CDR2 SQIVND (reference sequence). Trimming shortened V by 3 bases and J by 5 bases, and 16 bases separated the two germline ends. The CDR3 is 15 residues long. DNA of the CDR3: TGTGCCAGTAGTATGGGGGCCGGGTTACGGTATGGCTACACCTTC. Residues: CASSMGAGLRYGYTF.

The chain employs TRBV27 and TRBJ1-4, with TRBD1 identical over 10 bases. The CDR3 extends over 17 amino acids. Germline CDR1 reads MNHEY; CDR2 reads SMNVEV (reference sequence). With V trimmed by 5 bases and J by 7 bases, 13 bases remained unmatched. The chain's CDR3 is CASSLYPMTGGSEKLFF. The CDR3 bases are TGTGCCAGCAGTCTCTACCCGATGACAGGGGGCAGTGAAAAACTGTTTTTT.

This chain connects TRBV4-1 to TRBJ1-5; no firm D call. Germline V gene sequence: CDR1 MGHRA, CDR2 YSYEKL. This CDR3 region has 13 residues. V dropped 5 bases and J dropped 1 base, with 6 bases sitting between them. CDR3 sequence: CASSMQSNQPQHF. CDR3 sequence (DNA): TGCGCCAGCAGCATGCAGAGCAATCAGCCCCAGCATTTT.

This clone was counted only a few times. The rearrangement uses TRBV5-5 and TRBJ2-7; 11 bases match TRBD2. The CDR3 has 15 amino acids. Trimming at V came to 4 bases and at J to 0 bases, leaving 3 bases not matched to a gene. Germline V CDR1 and CDR2: SGHKS, YYEKEE (reference sequence). DNA of the CDR3: TGTGCCAGCAGCCTAACTAGCGGGAGCTCCTACGAGCAGTACTTC. It yields the protein CASSLTSGSSYEQYF.

The chain combines TRBV28 with TRBJ1-4; 8 bases are a match to TRBD1. Per germline, CDR1 MDHEN and CDR2 SYDVKM. The CDR3 runs to 15 residues. V lost 6 bases and J lost 4; bases outside the gene matches: 7. CDR3 region: CASRYRTGFNEKLFF. In DNA, the CDR3 is TGTGCCAGCAGGTACCGGACAGGGTTTAATGAAAAACTGTTTTTT.